The source of this T cell receptor (beta chain) is a study of blood T cell repertoires in COVID-19. Profiled with immunoSEQ multiplex PCR; TCRdb holds only in-frame clones, not every one. The profile covers around 700,000 clones, with 80% to 90% appearing a single time and around 0.3% taken by the ten largest. Deletions cut 5 bases from V and 0 bases from J, with 11 bases between. This CDR3 region has 15 residues. The germline V gene has CDR1 PRHDT and CDR2 FYEKMQ (reference sequence). The sequence came from a woman aged 18-35 years with acute or convalescent COVID-19. The rearrangement uses TRBV13 and TRBJ2-1; tentative D call: TRBD1 (6 bases). Source material: peripheral blood. CDR3 in DNA: TGTGCCAGCAGCGCGGACAGTAGCTCCTACAATGAGCAGTTCTTC. This sequence encodes CASSADSSSYNEQFF.